This T cell receptor beta chain was captured by sequencing in a study of OX40 agonist ivuxolimab in advanced cancers. Study overall: Patients were infused with ivuxolimab every 2 weeks at 0.01 to 10 mg/kg. Aged 23 to 79 with a mean of 60 years, they were about 80% male. Study-level results: CD4+ and CD8+ blood T cells expanded clonally by week 6 at 0.1 to 3.0 mg/kg. CD8+ T cells averaged more expanded clones than CD4+.

Regarding this clone: Antigen: not known.

Assay used: immunoSEQ multiplex PCR; TCRdb lists only in-frame clones, some missing. The sample consists of some 66,000 clones, roughly 87% of them appearing once. This CDR3 has 17 amino acids. The TCR comes from an adult with an advanced solid tumor such as melanoma, head and neck, liver or kidney cancer. The V and J genes are TRBV21-1 and TRBJ2-1; TRBD2 is taken as the D call from the table, unchecked against the DNA. TRBV21-1 is a recognized pseudogene. Sequencing used CD4+ or CD8+ T cells sorted from blood, obtained in a trial of the OX40 agonist ivuxolimab. The CDR3 region has the DNA TGTGCCAGCAGCAAAGTTCCACTAGCGGATGTATACAATGAGCAGTTCTTC. This sequence encodes CASSKVPLADVYNEQFF.